Below are 25 T cell receptor beta chains sequenced from a single sample in a study of T-cell reconstitution after alpha-beta-depleted transplantation in children. Unique molecular identifiers were used to barcode this TCRbeta library. TCRdb re-called the PCR reads through MiXCR, storing one row per CDR3 protein. The sample yields hundreds of thousands of distinct CDR3 sequences, about 16% seen once. Sequencing used PBMCs, mostly from graft donor cells, obtained 360 days after TCRalphabeta/CD19-depleted stem cell transplant. These receptors came from a male patient aged 10 to 17 who had a stem cell transplant for acute lymphoblastic leukemia, so the T cells may come from the graft donor.

The chain recombines TRBV18 with TRBJ1-4; a weak D match, TRBD1 (5 bases). The V gene's germline CDR1 is KGHSH and CDR2 LQKENI. Trimming removed 6 bases at V and 7 bases at J, with 21 bases between. The CDR3 has 16 residues. DNA for the CDR3: TGTGCCAGCTCCCTTCTTCGGGGGATCAGGCGTGAAAAACTGTTTTTT. Translated, it gives CASSLLRGIRREKLFF.

As concerns this clonotype: The junction does not match germline at one end; this may be a read error. The chain recombines TRBV4-1 with TRBJ1-3; 8 bases align to TRBD1. This CDR3 has 15 amino acids. Germline V gene data show CDR1 as MGHRA and CDR2 as YSYEKL. CDR3 residues: CASSQDRGSGNTIYF. The CDR3 DNA follows: TGTGCCAGCAGCCAAGACAGGGGCTCTGGAAACACCATATATTTT.

This clonotype was counted only a few times. This chain joins TRBV9 and TRBJ2-1; weak D call: TRBD2 (6 bases). The CDR3 contains 17 residues. Germline CDR1 and CDR2: SGDLS and YYNGEE. V lost 0 bases to trimming and J lost 2 bases, with 15 bases between them. CDR3 DNA: TGTGCCAGCAGCGTAGGGCCCCGGCGGGGACCCTACAATGAGCAGTTCTTC. It codes for CASSVGPRRGPYNEQFF.

In its sample, this clonotype was seen a few times. This sequence joins TRBV24-1 and TRBJ2-6; D is ambiguous. This CDR3 contains 14 residues. Trimming stripped 3 bases from V and 1 base from J, with 3 bases between. Germline CDR1 and CDR2: KGHDR and SFDVKD. CDR3 sequence: CATSDPSGANVLTF. DNA of the CDR3: TGTGCCACCAGTGATCCTTCTGGGGCCAACGTCCTGACTTTC.

Only a few counts were recorded for this clonotype. V gene TRBV28 combines with J gene TRBJ2-1; 16 positions match TRBD2. CDR3 length: 23 residues. Germline loops: CDR1 MDHEN, CDR2 SYDVKM. The trim removed 4 bases at V and 10 bases at J, leaving 28 bases unmatched. The DNA of the CDR3 is TGTGCCAGCAGTTCCCAATGGGGACAGGGGGAAGGGACTAGCGGGAGGGGTACCCCGGAGCAGTTCTTC. It is translated as CASSSQWGQGEGTSGRGTPEQFF. Supplemented by reference TRBV28 and TRBJ2-1, the full variable domain reads DVKVTQSSRYLVKRTGEKVFLECVQDMDHENMFWYRQDPGLGLRLIYFSYDVKMKEKGDIPEGYSVSREKKERFSLILESASTNQTSMYLCASSSQWGQGEGTSGRGTPEQFFGPGTRLTVL.

The chain is built from TRBV6-2 or TRBV6-3 and TRBJ2-7; no clear D gene. Per germline, CDR1 MNHEY and CDR2 SVGEGT. This CDR3 has 14 residues. With 3 bases removed from V and 0 bases from J, the gap between germline ends came to 9 bases. The CDR3 sequence: CASSYSGISYEQYF. CDR3 coding DNA: TGTGCCAGCAGTTATTCAGGCATCTCCTACGAGCAGTACTTC.

This clonotype was counted between two and nine times. V usage is TRBV29-1 and J usage is TRBJ1-1; D is uncertain. Trimming pared 7 bases from V and 0 bases from J, leaving 18 bases between. CDR1 and CDR2 from the germline V gene are SQVTM and ANQGSEA. This CDR3 is 15 amino acids long. This chain's CDR3 is CSGILGGRMNTEAFF. CDR3 DNA sequence: TGCAGCGGAATCCTGGGCGGTAGAATGAACACTGAAGCTTTCTTT. The variable domain in full, completed from reference TRBV29-1 and TRBJ1-1, reads SAVISQKPSRDICQRGTSLTIQCQVDSQVTMMFWYRQQPGQSLTLIATANQGSEATYESGFVIDKFPISRPNLTFSTLTVSNMSPEDSSIYLCSGILGGRMNTEAFFGQGTRLTVV.

This chain uses TRBV28 with TRBJ1-4, with 9 bases matching TRBD1. CDR3 length: 14 residues. Germline loops: CDR1 MDHEN, CDR2 SYDVKM. V lost 6 bases to trimming and J lost 5 bases; unmatched junction nucleotides: 4. The CDR3 bases are TGTGCCAGCAGGGAGACAGGGGGAAATGAAAAACTGTTTTTT. This translates into CASRETGGNEKLFF.

This clonotype was recorded a few times. The chain couples TRBV5-1 to TRBJ2-7; TRBD2 is a possible D gene (5 bases). The CDR3 contains 16 residues. V lost 0 bases and J lost 5, with 18 bases in between. Germline V CDR1 and CDR2: SGHRS, YFSETQ. The CDR3 DNA reads as TGCGCCAGCAGCTTGGGGCTAGCCCCGCTTTACGACGAGCAGTACTTC. This translates into CASSLGLAPLYDEQYF.

This clonotype has a handful of counts. The V and J genes are TRBV7-9 and TRBJ2-7; D not resolved. Deletions cut 1 base from V and 0 bases from J, with 13 bases between. The CDR3 extends over 16 amino acids. The V gene's germline CDR1 is SEHNR and CDR2 FQNEAQ (reference sequence). The CDR3 here is CASSLGRGRLSYEQYF. The CDR3 DNA reads as TGTGCCAGCAGCTTAGGAAGAGGTCGGCTCTCCTACGAGCAGTACTTC. The entire variable domain, with the rest obtained from reference TRBV7-9 and TRBJ2-7, is as follows: DTGVSQNPRHKITKRGQNVTFRCDPISEHNRLYWYRQTLGQGPEFLTYFQNEAQLEKSRLLSDRFSAERPKGSFSTLEIQRTEQGDSAMYLCASSLGRGRLSYEQYFGPGTRLTVT.

Only a few counts were recorded for this clonotype. The chain recombines TRBV19 with TRBJ2-1; 8 bases align to TRBD1. The CDR3 has 15 residues. From germline, CDR1 is LNHDA and CDR2 SQIVND (reference sequence). V was pared by 2 bases and J by 5 bases, with 5 bases of the junction left unmatched. The CDR3 region has the DNA TGTGCCAGTAGTATAAGGGACAGGTTGAACAATGAGCAGTTCTTC. Residues: CASSIRDRLNNEQFF.

In its sample, this clonotype was seen a few times. The rearrangement links TRBV25-1 to TRBJ1-1, with 7 bases identical to TRBD1. The CDR3 contains 16 residues. Trimming at V came to 1 base and at J to 1 base, leaving 6 bases not matched to a gene. Germline V gene sequence: CDR1 MGHDK, CDR2 SYGVNS. CDR3 protein: CASSEWRTGPNTEAFF. The CDR3 DNA reads TGTGCCAGCAGTGAATGGAGGACAGGCCCGAACACTGAAGCTTTCTTT. The complete variable domain, with remaining parts taken from reference TRBV25-1 and TRBJ1-1, reads EADIYQTPRYLVIGTGKKITLECSQTMGHDKMYWYQQDPGMELHLIHYSYGVNSTEKGDLSSESTVSRIRTEHFPLTLESARPSHTSQYLCASSEWRTGPNTEAFFGQGTRLTVV.

V gene TRBV20-1 combines with J gene TRBJ2-7; 11 bases align to TRBD2. Germline CDR1 and CDR2: DFQATT and SNEGSKA (reference sequence). V shed 5 bases, J shed 3 bases, and the junction held 6 bases outside the gene matches. The CDR3 length is 14 residues. Written as DNA, the CDR3 is TGCAGTGCTCCCCCTAGCGGGAGGCACTACGAGCAGTACTTC. Translation: CSAPPSGRHYEQYF.

This clonotype was detected ten times or more. The chain employs TRBV27 and TRBJ2-7; the D is unclear. Germline loops: CDR1 MNHEY, CDR2 SMNVEV (reference sequence). Trimming left V 4 bases short and J 0 bases short, with 7 bases between. The CDR3 runs 13 residues. This chain's CDR3 is CASSYQSSYEQYF. The CDR3 DNA is TGTGCCAGCAGTTATCAAAGCTCCTACGAGCAGTACTTC.

This clonotype was found a few times. V usage is TRBV7-8 and J usage is TRBJ1-3; D is perhaps TRBD1 (5 bases). The V gene's germline CDR1 is SGHVS and CDR2 FQNEAQ. The CDR3 runs to 15 residues. Trimming took off 1 base at V and 3 bases at J, with 10 bases between the two ends. CDR3 DNA sequence: TGTGCCAGCAGCTTAGGAAGGACACTTGGAAACACCATATATTTT. Encoded protein: CASSLGRTLGNTIYF.

The chain recombines TRBV30 with TRBJ1-2, with 7 bases matching TRBD1. The CDR3 has 14 amino acids. From germline, CDR1 is GTSNPN and CDR2 SVGIG (reference sequence). The V segment lost 0 bases and the J segment 4 bases; nucleotides outside the gene matches: 5. Here the CDR3 DNA reads TGTGCCTGGAGTGTACTGGACAGGACCTATGGCTACACCTTC. Amino acid sequence: CAWSVLDRTYGYTF.

This clonotype was counted at least ten times. V and J are TRBV5-1 and TRBJ2-4, with 12 bases matching TRBD2. The CDR3 loop spans 15 amino acids. Germline CDR1 is SGHRS and CDR2 is YFSETQ. J was trimmed by 9 bases and V by 4 bases; bases with no gene match: 8. CDR3 protein: CASSTSGTSGFIQYF. Written as DNA, the CDR3 is TGCGCCAGCAGCACTTCCGGGACTAGCGGGTTCATTCAGTACTTC.

In this sample, this clonotype turned up many times. The chain is built from TRBV5-5 and TRBJ2-3; the match to TRBD2 covers 7 bases. Trimming took 4 bases from V and 1 from J; bases not matched to a gene: 12. The germline V gene encodes CDR1 SGHKS and CDR2 YYEKEE (reference sequence). CDR3 size: 17 residues. The CDR3 region is CASSLWPRGSRTDTQYF. The CDR3 DNA is TGTGCCAGCAGCCTTTGGCCTCGCGGGAGCCGCACAGATACGCAGTATTTT.

This clonotype came up a few times. The chain is built from TRBV24-1 and TRBJ2-3; no reliable D call. V shed 0 bases and J shed 4 bases, with 13 bases lying between them. The CDR3 is made up of 16 amino acids. CDR1 and CDR2 (germline): KGHDR, SFDVKD. CDR3 protein: CATSDLLEGGADTQYF. CDR3 nucleotide sequence: TGTGCCACCAGTGATTTGTTGGAAGGTGGTGCAGATACGCAGTATTTT.

There are a few counts of this clonotype. The chain combines TRBV7-8 with TRBJ2-2, with D maybe TRBD2 (6 bases). Per germline, CDR1 SGHVS and CDR2 FQNEAQ. V lost 9 bases, J lost 2 bases, and 25 bases lay in between. The CDR3 has 18 amino acids. The CDR3 DNA reads as TGTGCCAGTCTAGTTTCGGCGTCGCCCGGGACTAACACCGGGGAGCTGTTTTTT. This codes for CASLVSASPGTNTGELFF.

This clonotype was seen more than once but under ten times. The chain carries TRBV5-5 and TRBJ2-3; D is uncertain. The germline V gene encodes CDR1 SGHKS and CDR2 YYEKEE (reference sequence). The CDR3 is made up of 15 amino acids. The V end was cut by 4 bases, the J end by 1 base, with 13 bases between. The CDR3 is CASSLENLGTDTQYF. The CDR3 coding sequence is TGTGCCAGCAGCCTCGAAAACCTCGGCACAGATACGCAGTATTTT.

V usage is TRBV5-1 and J usage is TRBJ2-1, with 13 bases matching TRBD2. The V gene end was trimmed by 4 bases and the J gene end by 0 bases; junction bases not matched to a gene: 13. This CDR3 spans 20 amino acids. Germline V gene data show CDR1 as SGHRS and CDR2 as YFSETQ. The CDR3 DNA reads TGCGCCAGCAGCCCCCGGACTAGCGGGAGCTCGGGGAGCTCCTACAATGAGCAGTTCTTC. Its protein is CASSPRTSGSSGSSYNEQFF.

The J gene is TRBJ2-7, the V gene TRBV10-3; 7 nucleotides align to TRBD1. This CDR3 is 14 amino acids long. Germline lookup yields CDR1 ENHRY and CDR2 SYGVKD. J gave up 2 bases and V 10 bases, and 11 bases lay outside the gene matches. This chain's CDR3 is CATQTGTGTYEQYF. In DNA form, the CDR3 reads TGTGCCACTCAGACAGGGACGGGTACCTACGAGCAGTACTTC.

This CDR3 is CSARSGRALNEQYF. The CDR3 DNA reads as TGCAGTGCTAGGAGCGGGAGGGCCCTAAACGAGCAGTACTTC. This sequence joins TRBV20-1 and TRBJ2-7, with 10 positions matching TRBD2. The germline CDR1 and CDR2 sequences are DFQATT and SNEGSKA (reference sequence). V was clipped by 3 bases and J by 5 bases; unmatched bases: 7. The CDR3 totals 14 residues.

The sample holds a few counts of this clonotype. The chain links TRBV10-3 to TRBJ2-1; D gene uncertain. CDR3 length: 13 amino acids. Germline assignment: CDR1 ENHRY and CDR2 SYGVKD. V gave up 6 bases and J gave up 2 bases, with 8 bases separating them. The CDR3, as DNA: TGTGCCATCAGCCACCGTCCCTACAATGAGCAGTTCTTC. Translating gives CAISHRPYNEQFF.